The rows below give T cell receptor beta chains drawn from one sample of a study of CD4+ T cells in melanoma. Sequenced by immunoSEQ multiplex PCR; TCRdb stores in-frame clones only, minus some. In the table there are around 100,000 clones, about 90% of which are singletons. The sequenced sample was peripheral blood. Every receptor here comes from a human donor with melanoma. Both conserved end residues are part of each CDR3. D genes are given only for firm matches. Not every row has a clone size; where given, it reads once, few, many or a size class.

>NA|TRBV2|15|TRBJ2-7|TRBD2
TGTGCCAGCAGGGGTGGTAGCGGGAGTAACAACGAGCAGTACTTC
CASRGGSGSNNEQYF
>NA|TRBV30|12|TRBJ1-1|NA
TGTGCCTGGAGTGCCGGGAACACTGAAGCTTTCTTT
CAWSAGNTEAFF
>NA|TRBV7-8|14|TRBJ2-1|NA
TGTGCCAGCAGCCAAGTACGGGGGGCGGGTGAGCAGTTCTTC
CASSQVRGAGEQFF
>NA|TRBV10-3|15|TRBJ2-1|TRBD1
TGTGCCATCAGCACGGGACAGGGGGCAAACAATGAGCAGTTCTTC
CAISTGQGANNEQFF
>NA|TRBV27|14|TRBJ2-3|NA
TGTGCCAGCAGTCCCGTCAGGTCAATAGATACGCAGTATTTT
CASSPVRSIDTQYF
>NA|TRBV7-3|14|TRBJ2-1|NA
TGTGCCAGCAGCTTATCGTTCGTGAACAATGAGCAGTTCTTC
CASSLSFVNNEQFF
>NA|TRBV27|14|TRBJ1-4|TRBD1
TGTGCCAGCAGTTCCTGGGACAGGAATGAAAAACTGTTTTTT
CASSSWDRNEKLFF
>NA|TRBV7-8|16|TRBJ1-4|NA
TGTGCCAGCAGCCCGGACAGTTGGAACGGTCACGAGAAACTGTTTTTT
CASSPDSWNGHEKLFF
>NA|TRBV28|18|TRBJ2-3|TRBD2
TGTGCCAGCAGTTTTAGGGGACTAGCGGGAGCACACACAGATACGCAGTATTTT
CASSFRGLAGAHTDTQYF
>NA|TRBV4-3|17|TRBJ2-1|TRBD2
TGCGCCAGCAGCCCACGACCGCCGCGGGAGGGAGGCAATGAGCAGTTCTTC
CASSPRPPREGGNEQFF
>NA|TRBV18|15|TRBJ2-7|TRBD2
TGTGCCAGCTCACCACTCAACGGGAGGGATGCCGAGCAGTACTTC
CASSPLNGRDAEQYF
>NA|TRBV28|14|TRBJ2-2|TRBD2
TGTGCCAGCAGGACTAGCGGGGTCGGCGGGGAGCTGTTTTTT
CASRTSGVGGELFF
>NA|TRBV28|13|TRBJ2-7|NA
TGTGCCAGCAGTTTAAACCCCCCCTACGAGCAGTACTTC
CASSLNPPYEQYF
>NA|TRBV7-6|15|TRBJ2-3|NA
TGTGCCAGCAGCTTATCGGCAGCGAGCACAGATACGCAGTATTTT
CASSLSAASTDTQYF
>NA|TRBV6-6|11|TRBJ2-4|NA
TGTGCCAGCTTCGGCAAAAACATTCAGTACTTC
CASFGKNIQYF
>NA|TRBV28|15|TRBJ1-5|TRBD1
TGTGCCAGCGGACAGAGGACAGGGGCGGATCAGCCCCAGCATTTT
CASGQRTGADQPQHF
>NA|TRBV11-3|14|TRBJ2-1|NA
TGTGCCAGCAGCTTAGAGGGAGTCTACAATGAGCAGTTCTTC
CASSLEGVYNEQFF
>NA|TRBV7-2|14|TRBJ2-7|NA
TGTGCCAGCAGCTTATCTGGGTTCACCTACGAGCAGTACTTC
CASSLSGFTYEQYF
>few|TRBV7-9|12|TRBJ1-1|NA
TGTGCCAGCACCACCAGCAGTGGGGAAGCTTTCTTT
CASTTSSGEAFF
>NA|TRBV7-2|11|TRBJ1-1|NA
TGTGCCAGCAGCTTAGGGCCACAAAGGTACTTT
CASSLGPQRYF
>NA|TRBV27|16|TRBJ2-1|NA
TGTGCCAGTTCAAGGTATTGGGGGAGCTCCTACAATGAGCAGTTCTTC
CASSRYWGSSYNEQFF
>NA|TRBV9|14|TRBJ1-5|TRBD1
TGTGCCCTCAGGGGGGACAGCCGTGGTCAGCCCCAGCATTTT
CALRGDSRGQPQHF
>NA|TRBV19|13|TRBJ2-1|NA
TGTGCCAGTCGTAAAGACAGCTACAATGAGCAGTTCTTC
CASRKDSYNEQFF
>NA|TRBV2|15|TRBJ2-7|TRBD2
TGTGCCAGCAGTCGGACTAGCGGGGTTAGTTACGAGCAGTACTTC
CASSRTSGVSYEQYF
>NA|TRBV5-4|17|TRBJ1-3|NA
TGTGCCAGCAGCTGGGGCGGCCAGGGGAAGTCTGGAAACACCATATATTTT
CASSWGGQGKSGNTIYF
>NA|TRBV4-1|16|TRBJ1-2|TRBD1
TGCGCCAGCAGCCCGACCCACAGGGGGCGCACCTATGGCTACACCTTC
CASSPTHRGRTYGYTF
>NA|TRBV5-4|14|TRBJ2-3|NA
TGTGCCAGCAGCCCCCTGGGCAGCACAGATACGCAGTATTTT
CASSPLGSTDTQYF
>NA|TRBV6-5|15|TRBJ2-7|TRBD2
TGTGCCAGCACCAGGACTAGCGGCCGCTCCTACGAGCAGTACTTC
CASTRTSGRSYEQYF
>NA|TRBV30|16|TRBJ1-6|TRBD1
TGTGCCTGGAGTGTAGATACGGGACAGGGTAATTCACCCCTCCACTTT
CAWSVDTGQGNSPLHF
>once|TRBV28|12|TRBJ2-2|NA
TGTGCCAGCAGCCCGGCGGGAGGGGAGCTGTTTTTT
CASSPAGGELFF
>once|TRBV4-3|14|TRBJ2-1|TRBD2
TGCGCCAGCAGCCAAGATCCAGCGGGAGACGAGCAGTTCTTC
CASSQDPAGDEQFF
>NA|TRBV29-1|13|TRBJ2-5|NA
TGCAGCGTTGATCGGCTAGCTAGAGAGACCCAGTACTTC
CSVDRLARETQYF
>NA|TRBV7-3|14|TRBJ2-1|NA
TGTGCCAGCAGCTACCCGGGACCCGGGAATGAGCAGTTCTTC
CASSYPGPGNEQFF
>NA|TRBV2|12|TRBJ2-2|NA
TGTGCCAGCAGCGCAACCGCCGGGGAGCTGTTTTTT
CASSATAGELFF
>NA|TRBV6-5|14|TRBJ1-2|NA
TGTGCCAGCAGTTACCAAGGGGCGGGGTATGGCTACACCTTC
CASSYQGAGYGYTF
>NA|TRBV4-1|14|TRBJ2-7|NA
TGCACCAGCAGCCAGCCTGGACAGCCCTACGAGCAGTACTTC
CTSSQPGQPYEQYF
>NA|TRBV7-2|14|TRBJ1-1|NA
TGTGCCAGCAGCCCTAATGTGTGGAACACTGAAGCTTTCTTT
CASSPNVWNTEAFF
>NA|TRBV15|12|TRBJ1-1|NA
TGTGCCACCAGCTGGGAGCGGACTGAAGCTTTCTTT
CATSWERTEAFF
>NA|TRBV5-1|16|TRBJ1-2|NA
TGCGCCAGCAGCCCGGACCCCTACAGGCGTGCCTATGGCTACACCTTC
CASSPDPYRRAYGYTF
>NA|TRBV5-5|16|TRBJ2-3|TRBD2
TGTGCCAGCAGCTTGCTAGCGGGAGTATTAACAGATACGCAGTATTTT
CASSLLAGVLTDTQYF
>NA|TRBV6-1|13|TRBJ2-5|TRBD1
TGTGCCAGCACCAGGGGGTCAGAAGAGACCCAGTACTTC
CASTRGSEETQYF
>NA|TRBV19|12|TRBJ2-3|NA
TGTGCCAGTAGTATAGATATGGGTGCGCAGTATTTT
CASSIDMGAQYF
>NA|TRBV6-1|14|TRBJ1-3|NA
TGTGCCAGCAGTGAATCTCAGGGTAGGAACACCATATATTTT
CASSESQGRNTIYF
>NA|TRBV6-1|14|TRBJ2-7|NA
TGTGCCAGCAGTGAAGTTAGACAGGTCCACGAGCAGTACTTC
CASSEVRQVHEQYF
>NA|TRBV7-3|15|TRBJ2-2|TRBD2
TGTGCCAGCAGCCCTACTAGCGGGAGGACCGGGGAGCTGTTTTTT
CASSPTSGRTGELFF